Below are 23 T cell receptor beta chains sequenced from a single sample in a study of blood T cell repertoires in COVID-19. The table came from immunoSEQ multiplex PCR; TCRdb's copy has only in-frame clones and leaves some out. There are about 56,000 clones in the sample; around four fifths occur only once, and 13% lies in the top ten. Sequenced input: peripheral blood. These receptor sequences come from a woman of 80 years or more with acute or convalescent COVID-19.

The CDR3 nucleotides read TGTGCCAGCAGCCTCCGGGACAGGGGTATAGGCGGGGAGCTGTTTTTT. The encoded protein is CASSLRDRGIGGELFF. The chain employs TRBV7-8 and TRBJ2-2; 10 bases map to TRBD1. The CDR3 is 16 residues long. V was clipped by 5 bases and J by 7 bases; unmatched bases: 10. Germline assignment: CDR1 SGHVS and CDR2 FQNEAQ. The full variable domain, its missing parts supplied by reference TRBV7-8 and TRBJ2-2, is GAGVSQSPRYKVAKRGQDVALRCDPISGHVSLFWYQQALGQGPEFLTYFQNEAQLDKSGLPSDRFFAERPEGSVSTLKIQRTQQEDSAVYLCASSLRDRGIGGELFFGEGSRLTVL.

DNA for the CDR3: TGTGCCAGCAGCTTAGATCAAAGTTTAGGACTCGGCTACACCTTC. Translating it yields CASSLDQSLGLGYTF. This chain uses TRBV11-3 with TRBJ1-2; no reliable D call. Trimming left V 0 bases short and J 8 bases short, with 16 bases between. The CDR3 covers 15 residues. The germline V gene has CDR1 SGHNT and CDR2 YENEEA.

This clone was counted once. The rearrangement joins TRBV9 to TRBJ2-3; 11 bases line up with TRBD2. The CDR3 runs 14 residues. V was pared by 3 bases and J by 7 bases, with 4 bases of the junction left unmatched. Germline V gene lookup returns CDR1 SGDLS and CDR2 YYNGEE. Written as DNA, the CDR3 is TGTGCCAGCAGCGGAGGGACTAGCGGAAATACGCAGTATTTT. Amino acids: CASSGGTSGNTQYF.

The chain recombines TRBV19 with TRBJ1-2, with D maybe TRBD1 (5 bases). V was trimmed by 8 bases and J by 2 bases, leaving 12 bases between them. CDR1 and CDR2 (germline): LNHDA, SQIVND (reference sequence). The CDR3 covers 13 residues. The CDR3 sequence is CASGHRLNYGYTF. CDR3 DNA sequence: TGTGCCAGTGGCCACAGGTTAAACTATGGCTACACCTTC.

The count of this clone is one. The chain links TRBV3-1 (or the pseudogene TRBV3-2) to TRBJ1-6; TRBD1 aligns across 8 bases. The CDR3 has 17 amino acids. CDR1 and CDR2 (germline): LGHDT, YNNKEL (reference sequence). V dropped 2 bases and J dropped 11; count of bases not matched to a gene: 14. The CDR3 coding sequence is TGTGCCAGCAGCCAACCGAACCATGGACAGGGTTCGGCACCCCTCCACTTT. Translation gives CASSQPNHGQGSAPLHF.

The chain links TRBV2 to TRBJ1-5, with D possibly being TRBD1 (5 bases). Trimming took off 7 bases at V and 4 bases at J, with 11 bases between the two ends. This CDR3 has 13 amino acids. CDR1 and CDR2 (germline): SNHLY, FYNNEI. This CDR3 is CASNRDSNQPQHF. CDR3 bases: TGTGCCAGCAATAGGGACTCAAATCAGCCCCAGCATTTT.

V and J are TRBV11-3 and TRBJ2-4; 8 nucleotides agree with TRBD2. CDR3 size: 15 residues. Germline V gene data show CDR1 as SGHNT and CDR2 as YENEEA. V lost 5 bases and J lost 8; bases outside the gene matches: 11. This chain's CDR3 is CASSPAGAGGDIQYF. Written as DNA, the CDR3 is TGTGCCAGCAGCCCAGCGGGGGCCGGGGGAGACATTCAGTACTTC.

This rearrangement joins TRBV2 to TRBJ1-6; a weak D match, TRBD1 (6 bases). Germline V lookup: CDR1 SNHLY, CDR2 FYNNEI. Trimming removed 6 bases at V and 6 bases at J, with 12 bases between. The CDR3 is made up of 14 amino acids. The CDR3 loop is CASRQGRLNSPLHF. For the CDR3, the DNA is TGTGCCAGCAGACAGGGCCGACTTAATTCACCCCTCCACTTT.

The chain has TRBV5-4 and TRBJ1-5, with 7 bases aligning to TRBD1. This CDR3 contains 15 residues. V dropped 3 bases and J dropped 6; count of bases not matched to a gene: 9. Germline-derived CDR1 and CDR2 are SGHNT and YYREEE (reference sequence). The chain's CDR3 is CASSYPDRDGQPQHF. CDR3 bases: TGTGCCAGCAGCTACCCCGACAGGGACGGTCAGCCCCAGCATTTT.

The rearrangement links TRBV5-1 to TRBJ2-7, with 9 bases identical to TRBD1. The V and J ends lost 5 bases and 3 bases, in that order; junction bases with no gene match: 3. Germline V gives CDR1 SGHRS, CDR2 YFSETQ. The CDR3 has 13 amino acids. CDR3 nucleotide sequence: TGCGCCAGCAGATGGACAGGGGACTACGAGCAGTACTTC. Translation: CASRWTGDYEQYF.

This chain's CDR3 is CASSLDGSSLNYGYTF. As DNA, the CDR3 is TGTGCCAGCAGCTTAGACGGGTCATCACTAAACTATGGCTACACCTTC. V and J are TRBV11-3 and TRBJ1-2, with D uncertain. V lost 0 bases and J 2 bases, leaving 13 bases between the germline ends. CDR3 size: 16 residues. The germline V gene has CDR1 SGHNT and CDR2 YENEEA.

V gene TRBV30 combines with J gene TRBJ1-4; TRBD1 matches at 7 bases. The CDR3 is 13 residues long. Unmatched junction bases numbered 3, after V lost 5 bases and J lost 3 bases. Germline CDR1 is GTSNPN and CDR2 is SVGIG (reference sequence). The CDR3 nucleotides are TGTGCCTGGGGCGGGACAGCTAATGAAAAACTGTTTTTT. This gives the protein CAWGGTANEKLFF.

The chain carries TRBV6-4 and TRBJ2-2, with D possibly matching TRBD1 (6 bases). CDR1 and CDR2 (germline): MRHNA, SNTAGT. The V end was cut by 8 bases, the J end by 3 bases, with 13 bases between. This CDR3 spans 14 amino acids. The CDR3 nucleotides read TGTGCCAGCCGTCGGGACACCCACACCGGGGAGCTGTTTTTT. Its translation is CASRRDTHTGELFF.

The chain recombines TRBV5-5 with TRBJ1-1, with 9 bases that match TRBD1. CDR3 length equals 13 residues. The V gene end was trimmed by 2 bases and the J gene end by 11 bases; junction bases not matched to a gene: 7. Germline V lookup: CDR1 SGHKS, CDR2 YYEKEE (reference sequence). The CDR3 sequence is CASSLWTGVEAFF. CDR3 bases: TGTGCCAGCAGCTTATGGACAGGGGTGGAGGCTTTCTTT.

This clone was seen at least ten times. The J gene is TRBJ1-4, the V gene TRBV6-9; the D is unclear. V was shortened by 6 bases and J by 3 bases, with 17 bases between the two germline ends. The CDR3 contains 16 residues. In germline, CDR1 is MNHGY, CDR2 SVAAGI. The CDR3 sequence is CASSPSVWLANEKLFF. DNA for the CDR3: TGTGCCAGCAGCCCCTCAGTGTGGCTGGCTAATGAAAAACTGTTTTTT.

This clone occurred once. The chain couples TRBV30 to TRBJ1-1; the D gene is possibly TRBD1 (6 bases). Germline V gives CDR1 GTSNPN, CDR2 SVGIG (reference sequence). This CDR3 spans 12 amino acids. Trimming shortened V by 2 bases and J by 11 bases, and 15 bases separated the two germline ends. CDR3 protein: CAWSSAGVFAFF. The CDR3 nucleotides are TGTGCCTGGAGTTCGGCAGGGGTATTTGCTTTCTTT.

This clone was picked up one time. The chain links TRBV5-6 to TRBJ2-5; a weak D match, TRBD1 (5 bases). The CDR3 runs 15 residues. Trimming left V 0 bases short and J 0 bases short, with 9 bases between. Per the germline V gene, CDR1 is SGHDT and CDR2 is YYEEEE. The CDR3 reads CASSLEGRNQETQYF. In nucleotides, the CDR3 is TGTGCCAGCAGCTTGGAGGGGCGGAACCAAGAGACCCAGTACTTC.

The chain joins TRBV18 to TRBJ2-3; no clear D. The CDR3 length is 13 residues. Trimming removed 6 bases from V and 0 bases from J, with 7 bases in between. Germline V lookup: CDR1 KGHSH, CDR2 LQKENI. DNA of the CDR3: TGTGCCAGCTCTGCGCCTAGCACAGATACGCAGTATTTT. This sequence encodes CASSAPSTDTQYF.

The CDR3 loop reads CASRGTGGSEQYF. CDR3 nucleotides: TGCGCCAGCAGGGGGACAGGAGGTAGCGAGCAGTACTTC. The chain uses TRBV5-1 and TRBJ2-7; 8 bases are shared with TRBD1. Unmatched junction bases numbered 7, after V lost 5 bases and J lost 6 bases. CDR1 and CDR2 (germline): SGHRS, YFSETQ. The CDR3 runs 13 residues.

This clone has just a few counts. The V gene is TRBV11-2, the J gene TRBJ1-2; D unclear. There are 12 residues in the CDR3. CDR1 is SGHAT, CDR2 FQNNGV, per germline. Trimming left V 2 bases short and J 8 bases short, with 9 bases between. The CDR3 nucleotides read TGTGCCAGCAGCTTAACGACGGGGGGCTACACCTTC. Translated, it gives CASSLTTGGYTF. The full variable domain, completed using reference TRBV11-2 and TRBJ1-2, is EAGVAQSPRYKIIEKRQSVAFWCNPISGHATLYWYQQILGQGPKLLIQFQNNGVVDDSQLPKDRFSAERLKGVDSTLKIQPAKLEDSAVYLCASSLTTGGYTFGSGTRLTVV.

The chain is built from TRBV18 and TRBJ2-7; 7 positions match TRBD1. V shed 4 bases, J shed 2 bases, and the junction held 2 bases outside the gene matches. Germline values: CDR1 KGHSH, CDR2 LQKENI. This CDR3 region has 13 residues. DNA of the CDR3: TGTGCCAGCTCACAGGGACAGACCTACGAGCAGTACTTC. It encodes CASSQGQTYEQYF.

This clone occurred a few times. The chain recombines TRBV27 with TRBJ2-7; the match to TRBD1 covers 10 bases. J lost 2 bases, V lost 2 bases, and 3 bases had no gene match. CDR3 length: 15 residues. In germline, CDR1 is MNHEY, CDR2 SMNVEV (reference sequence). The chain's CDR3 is CASSLAGTGAYEQYF. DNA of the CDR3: TGTGCCAGCAGTTTAGCCGGGACAGGGGCCTACGAGCAGTACTTC.

Here the CDR3 reads CASSLTGTGELFF. The CDR3 bases are TGTGCCAGCAGCCTGACGGGGACCGGGGAGCTGTTTTTT. The chain links TRBV11-3 to TRBJ2-2; a possible D gene is TRBD2 (5 bases). Trimming took off 5 bases at V and 5 bases at J, with 9 bases between the two ends. Germline CDR1 reads SGHNT; CDR2 reads YENEEA. The CDR3 has 13 residues.